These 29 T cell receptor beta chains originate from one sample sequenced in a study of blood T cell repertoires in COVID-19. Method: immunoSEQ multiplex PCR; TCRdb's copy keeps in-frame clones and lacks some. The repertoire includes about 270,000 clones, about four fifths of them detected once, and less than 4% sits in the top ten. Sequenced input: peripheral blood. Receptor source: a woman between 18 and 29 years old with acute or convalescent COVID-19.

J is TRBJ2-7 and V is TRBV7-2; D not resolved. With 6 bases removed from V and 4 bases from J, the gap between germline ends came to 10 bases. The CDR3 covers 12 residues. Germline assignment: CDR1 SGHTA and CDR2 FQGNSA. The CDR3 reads CASSFKEYEQYF. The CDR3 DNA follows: TGTGCCAGCAGTTTTAAGGAGTACGAGCAGTACTTC.

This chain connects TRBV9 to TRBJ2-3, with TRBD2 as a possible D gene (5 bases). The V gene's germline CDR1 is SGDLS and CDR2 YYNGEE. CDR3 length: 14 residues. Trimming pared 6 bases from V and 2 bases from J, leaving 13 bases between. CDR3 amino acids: CASTETTNTDTQYF. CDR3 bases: TGTGCCAGCACAGAGACTACCAACACAGATACGCAGTATTTT.

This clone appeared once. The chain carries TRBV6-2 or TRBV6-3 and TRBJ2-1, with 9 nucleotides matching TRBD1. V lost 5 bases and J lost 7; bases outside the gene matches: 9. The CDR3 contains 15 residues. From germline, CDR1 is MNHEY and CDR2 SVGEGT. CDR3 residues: CASSEGDRDLNEQFF. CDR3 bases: TGTGCCAGCAGTGAGGGGGACAGGGATTTGAATGAGCAGTTCTTC.

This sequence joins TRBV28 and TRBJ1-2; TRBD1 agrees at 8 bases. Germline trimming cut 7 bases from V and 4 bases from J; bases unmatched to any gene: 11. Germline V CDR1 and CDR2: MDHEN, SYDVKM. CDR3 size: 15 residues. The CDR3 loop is CASTTLGQEVYGYTF. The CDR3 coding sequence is TGTGCCAGCACCACGTTGGGACAGGAGGTCTATGGCTACACCTTC.

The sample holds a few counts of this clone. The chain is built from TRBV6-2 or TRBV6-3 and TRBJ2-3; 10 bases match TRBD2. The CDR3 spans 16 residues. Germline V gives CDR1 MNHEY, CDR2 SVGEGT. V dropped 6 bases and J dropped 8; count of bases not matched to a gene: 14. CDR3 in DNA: TGTGCCAGCAGCCCTGCCTCCAGCGGGAGGGCGGGTACGCAGTATTTT. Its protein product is CASSPASSGRAGTQYF.

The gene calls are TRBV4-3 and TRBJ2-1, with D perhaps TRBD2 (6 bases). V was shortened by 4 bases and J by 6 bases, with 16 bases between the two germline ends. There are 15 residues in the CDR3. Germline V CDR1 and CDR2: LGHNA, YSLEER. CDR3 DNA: TGCGCCAGCAGCCCGCACGGGGGAGTTGGCAATGAGCAGTTCTTC. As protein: CASSPHGGVGNEQFF.

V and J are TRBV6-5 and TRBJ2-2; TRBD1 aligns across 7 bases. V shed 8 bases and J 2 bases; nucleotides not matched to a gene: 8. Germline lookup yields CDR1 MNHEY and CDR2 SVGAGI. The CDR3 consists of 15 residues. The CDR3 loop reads CASDTGQLNTGELFF. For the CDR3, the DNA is TGTGCCAGCGATACGGGACAGTTAAACACCGGGGAGCTGTTTTTT.

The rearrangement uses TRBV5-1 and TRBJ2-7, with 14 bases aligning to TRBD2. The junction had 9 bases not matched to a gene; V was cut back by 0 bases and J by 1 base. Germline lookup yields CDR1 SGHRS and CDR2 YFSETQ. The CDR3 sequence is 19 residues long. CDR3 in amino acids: CASSLAGGLAGVLSYEQYF. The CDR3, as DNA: TGCGCCAGCAGCTTGGCCGGGGGACTAGCGGGAGTTCTTTCCTACGAGCAGTACTTC.

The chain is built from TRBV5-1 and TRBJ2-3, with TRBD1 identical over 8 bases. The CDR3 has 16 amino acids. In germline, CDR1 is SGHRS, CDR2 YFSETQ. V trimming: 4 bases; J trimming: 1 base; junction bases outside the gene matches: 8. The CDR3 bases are TGCGCCAGCAGCCCTGATATGACAGGGGGCACAGATACGCAGTATTTT. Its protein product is CASSPDMTGGTDTQYF.

The CDR3: CASSSGTSGSGELFF. As DNA, the CDR3 is TGCGCCAGCAGCTCGGGGACTAGCGGGAGCGGGGAGCTGTTTTTT. This rearrangement joins TRBV5-1 to TRBJ2-2, with TRBD2 matching over 14 bases. Trimming at V came to 3 bases and at J to 7 bases, leaving 2 bases not matched to a gene. The CDR3 length is 15 residues. The germline gives CDR1 SGHRS, CDR2 YFSETQ. Using reference TRBV5-1 and TRBJ2-2 for the parts outside the CDR3, the full variable domain is KAGVTQTPRYLIKTRGQQVTLSCSPISGHRSVSWYQQTPGQGLQFLFEYFSETQRNKGNFPGRFSGRQFSNSRSEMNVSTLELGDSALYLCASSSGTSGSGELFFGEGSRLTVL.

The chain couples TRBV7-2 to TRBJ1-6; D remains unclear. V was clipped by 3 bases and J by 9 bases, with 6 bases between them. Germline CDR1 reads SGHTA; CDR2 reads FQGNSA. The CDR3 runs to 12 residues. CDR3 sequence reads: CASSFSSSPLHF. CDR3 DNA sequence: TGTGCCAGCAGCTTCTCTAGTTCACCCCTCCACTTT.

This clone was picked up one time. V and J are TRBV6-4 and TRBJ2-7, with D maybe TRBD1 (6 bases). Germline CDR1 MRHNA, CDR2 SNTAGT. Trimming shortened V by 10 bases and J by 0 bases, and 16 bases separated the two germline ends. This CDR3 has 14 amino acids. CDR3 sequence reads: CANRGGGSSYEQYF. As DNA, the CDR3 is TGTGCCAACCGGGGTGGGGGCAGCTCCTACGAGCAGTACTTC.

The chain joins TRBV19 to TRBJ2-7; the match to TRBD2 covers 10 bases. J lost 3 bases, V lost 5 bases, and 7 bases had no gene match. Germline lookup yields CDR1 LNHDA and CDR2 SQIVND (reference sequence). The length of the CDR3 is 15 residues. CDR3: CASSASSGSGYEQYF. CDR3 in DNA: TGTGCCAGTAGTGCCTCTAGCGGGAGTGGCTACGAGCAGTACTTC.

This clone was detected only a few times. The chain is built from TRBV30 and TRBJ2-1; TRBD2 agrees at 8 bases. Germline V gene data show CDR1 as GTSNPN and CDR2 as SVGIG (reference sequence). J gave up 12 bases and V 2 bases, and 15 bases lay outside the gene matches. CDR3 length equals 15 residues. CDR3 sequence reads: CAWSPPSSGSMRQFF. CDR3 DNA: TGTGCCTGGAGTCCCCCCTCCAGCGGGAGTATGCGGCAGTTCTTC.

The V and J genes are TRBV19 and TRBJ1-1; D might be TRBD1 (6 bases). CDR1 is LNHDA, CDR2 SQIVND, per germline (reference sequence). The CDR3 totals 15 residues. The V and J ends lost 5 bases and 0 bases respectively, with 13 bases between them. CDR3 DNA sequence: TGTGCCAGTAGTTTAACAGGGATCATGAACACTGAAGCTTTCTTT. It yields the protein CASSLTGIMNTEAFF.

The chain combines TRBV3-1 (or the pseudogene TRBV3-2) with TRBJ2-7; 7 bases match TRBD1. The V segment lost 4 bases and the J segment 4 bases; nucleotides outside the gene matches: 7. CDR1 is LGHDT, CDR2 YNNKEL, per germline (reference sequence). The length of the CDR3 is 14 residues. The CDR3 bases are TGTGCCAGCAGCCCCGAGAGGGGGCCTTACGAGCAGTACTTC. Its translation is CASSPERGPYEQYF.

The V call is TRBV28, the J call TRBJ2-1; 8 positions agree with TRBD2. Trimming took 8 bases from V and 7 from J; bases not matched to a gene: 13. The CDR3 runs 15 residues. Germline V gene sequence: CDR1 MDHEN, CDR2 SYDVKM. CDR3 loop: CASLVSAGAGNEQFF. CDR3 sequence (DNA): TGTGCCAGCCTCGTGTCAGCGGGAGCGGGTAATGAGCAGTTCTTC.

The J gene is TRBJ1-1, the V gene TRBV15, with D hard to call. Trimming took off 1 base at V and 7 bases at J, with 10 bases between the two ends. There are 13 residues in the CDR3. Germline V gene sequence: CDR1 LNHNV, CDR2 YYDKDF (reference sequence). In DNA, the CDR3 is TGTGCCACCAGCAGAGGAGTGAATTTTGAAGCTTTCTTT. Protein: CATSRGVNFEAFF. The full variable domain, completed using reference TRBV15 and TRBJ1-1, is DAMVIQNPRYQVTQFGKPVTLSCSQTLNHNVMYWYQQKSSQAPKLLFHYYDKDFNNEADTPDNFQSRRPNTSFCFLDIRSPGLGDTAMYLCATSRGVNFEAFFGQGTRLTVV.

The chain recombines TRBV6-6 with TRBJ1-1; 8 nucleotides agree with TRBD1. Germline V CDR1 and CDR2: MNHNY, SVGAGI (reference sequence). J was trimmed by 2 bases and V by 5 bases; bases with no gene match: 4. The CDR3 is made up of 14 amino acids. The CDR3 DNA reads TGTGCCAGCAGTGGACAGGGCGGTAACACTGAAGCTTTCTTT. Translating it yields CASSGQGGNTEAFF.

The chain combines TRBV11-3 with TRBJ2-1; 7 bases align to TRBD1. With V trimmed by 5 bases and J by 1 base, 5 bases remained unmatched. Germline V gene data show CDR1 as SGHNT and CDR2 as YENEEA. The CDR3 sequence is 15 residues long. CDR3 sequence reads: CASSETQGSYNEQFF. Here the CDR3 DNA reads TGTGCCAGCAGCGAAACACAGGGGTCCTACAATGAGCAGTTCTTC.

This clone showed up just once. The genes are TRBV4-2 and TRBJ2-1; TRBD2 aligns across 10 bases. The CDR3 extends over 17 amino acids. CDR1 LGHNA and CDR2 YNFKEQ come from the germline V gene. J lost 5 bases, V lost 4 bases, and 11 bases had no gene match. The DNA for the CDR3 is TGTGCCAGCAGCCGAGCTCTGGGGACTAGCGCTAACAATGAGCAGTTCTTC. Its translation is CASSRALGTSANNEQFF.

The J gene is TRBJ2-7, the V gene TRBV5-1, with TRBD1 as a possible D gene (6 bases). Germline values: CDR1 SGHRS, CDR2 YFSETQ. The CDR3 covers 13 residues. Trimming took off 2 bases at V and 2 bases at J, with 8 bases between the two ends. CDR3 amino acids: CASSFQGPYEQYF. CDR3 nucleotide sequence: TGCGCCAGCAGCTTCCAGGGGCCCTACGAGCAGTACTTC.

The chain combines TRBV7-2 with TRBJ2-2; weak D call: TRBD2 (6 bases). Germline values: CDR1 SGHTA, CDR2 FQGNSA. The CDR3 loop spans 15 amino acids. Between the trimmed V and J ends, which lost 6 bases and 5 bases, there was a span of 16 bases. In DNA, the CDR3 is TGTGCCAGCAGTTTCGCTGGACTAAATACCGGGGAGCTGTTTTTT. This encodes CASSFAGLNTGELFF.

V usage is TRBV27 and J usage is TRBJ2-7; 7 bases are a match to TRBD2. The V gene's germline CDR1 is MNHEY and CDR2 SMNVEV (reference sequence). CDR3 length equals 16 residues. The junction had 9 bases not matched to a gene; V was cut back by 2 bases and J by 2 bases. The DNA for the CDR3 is TGTGCCAGCAGTTTAAACCCTCGGGACTATGCCTACGAGCAGTACTTC. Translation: CASSLNPRDYAYEQYF.

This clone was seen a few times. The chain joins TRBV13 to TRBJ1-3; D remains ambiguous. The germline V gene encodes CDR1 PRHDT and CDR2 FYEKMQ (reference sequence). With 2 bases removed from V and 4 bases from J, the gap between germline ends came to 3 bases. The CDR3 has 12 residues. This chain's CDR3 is CASSLTGNTIYF. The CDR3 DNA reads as TGTGCCAGCAGCTTAACAGGAAACACCATATATTTT.

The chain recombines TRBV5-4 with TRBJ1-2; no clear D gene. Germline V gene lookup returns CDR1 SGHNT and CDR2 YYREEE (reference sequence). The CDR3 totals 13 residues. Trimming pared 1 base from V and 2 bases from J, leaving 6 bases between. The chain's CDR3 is CASSLTPNYGYTF. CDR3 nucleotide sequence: TGTGCCAGCAGCTTGACTCCCAACTATGGCTACACCTTC.

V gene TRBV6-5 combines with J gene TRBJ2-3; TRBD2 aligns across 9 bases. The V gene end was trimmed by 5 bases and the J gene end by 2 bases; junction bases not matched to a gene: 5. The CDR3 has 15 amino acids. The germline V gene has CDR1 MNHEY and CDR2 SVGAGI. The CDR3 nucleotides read TGTGCCAGCAGTCGAGCGGGAGGATACACAGATACGCAGTATTTT. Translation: CASSRAGGYTDTQYF.

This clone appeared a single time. The CDR3 loop reads CASSGTSGAHYNEQFF. For the CDR3, the DNA is TGTGCCAGCAGTGGGACTAGCGGGGCTCACTACAATGAGCAGTTCTTC. The chain uses TRBV2 and TRBJ2-1; 12 nucleotides agree with TRBD2. V lost 4 bases and J lost 3; bases outside the gene matches: 4. The germline V gene encodes CDR1 SNHLY and CDR2 FYNNEI. This CDR3 has 16 residues. The full variable domain, rest sourced from reference TRBV2 and TRBJ2-1, is EPEVTQTPSHQVTQMGQEVILRCVPISNHLYFYWYRQILGQKVEFLVSFYNNEISEKSEIFDDQFSVERPDGSNFTLKIRSTKLEDSAMYFCASSGTSGAHYNEQFFGPGTRLTVL.

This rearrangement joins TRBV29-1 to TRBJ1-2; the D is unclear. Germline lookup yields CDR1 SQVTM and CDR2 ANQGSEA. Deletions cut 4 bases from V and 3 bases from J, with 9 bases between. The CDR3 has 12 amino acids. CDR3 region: CSVGADDYGYTF. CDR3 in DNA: TGCAGCGTTGGCGCGGATGACTATGGCTACACCTTC.